Sequencing of this T cell receptor (beta chain) was carried out in a study of Graves' ophthalmopathy and Graves' hyperthyroidism. V was trimmed by 3 bases and J by 0 bases, leaving 9 bases between them. This CDR3 is 15 amino acids long. In germline, CDR1 is LNHDA, CDR2 SQIVND (reference sequence). Clinical symptoms, serum thyroxine, TRAb, thyroid ultrasound and orbital computed tomography formed the basis of diagnosis. Amplification from RNA transcripts yielded the TCR beta CDR3 regions. The library came from an HTBI-primed first-round RT-PCR and a second-round multiplex PCR. TCRdb used MiXCR to reprocess the multiplex PCR reads, holding one entry per CDR3 protein. The data show 650,000 to 900,000 distinct CDR3 sequences, 40% seen once. Notes on the study in general: Appearing in blood as well were most expanded thyroid clonotypes above 0.001 frequency.

This clonotype was counted at least ten times. Its antigen is unidentified. V usage is TRBV19 and J usage is TRBJ1-5; a possible D gene is TRBD1 (5 bases). The material sequenced was peripheral blood. This sequence was found in an adult man with Graves' ophthalmopathy. The CDR3 DNA reads as TGTGCCAGTAGTATCAGGGTAAATAGCAATCAGCCCCAGCATTTT. Encoded protein: CASSIRVNSNQPQHF.